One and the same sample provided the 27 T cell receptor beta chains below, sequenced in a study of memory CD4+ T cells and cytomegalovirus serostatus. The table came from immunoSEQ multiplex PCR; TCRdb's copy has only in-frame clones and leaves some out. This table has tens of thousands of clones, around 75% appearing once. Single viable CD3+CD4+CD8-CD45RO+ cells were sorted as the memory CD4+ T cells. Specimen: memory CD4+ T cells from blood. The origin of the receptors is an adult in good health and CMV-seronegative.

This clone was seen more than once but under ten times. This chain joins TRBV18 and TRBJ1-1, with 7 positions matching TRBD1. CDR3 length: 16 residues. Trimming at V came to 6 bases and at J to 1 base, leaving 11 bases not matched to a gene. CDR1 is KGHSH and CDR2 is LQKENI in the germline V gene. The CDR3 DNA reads TGTGCCAGCTCTAAAACAGGGGCGGAAAAGAACACTGAAGCTTTCTTT. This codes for CASSKTGAEKNTEAFF.

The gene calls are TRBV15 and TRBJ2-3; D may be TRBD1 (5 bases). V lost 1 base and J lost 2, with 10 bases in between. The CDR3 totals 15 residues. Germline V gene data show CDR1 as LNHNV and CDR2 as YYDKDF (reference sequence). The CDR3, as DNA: TGTGCCACCAGCAGAGGTTCTGGGGCCACAGATACGCAGTATTTT. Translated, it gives CATSRGSGATDTQYF.

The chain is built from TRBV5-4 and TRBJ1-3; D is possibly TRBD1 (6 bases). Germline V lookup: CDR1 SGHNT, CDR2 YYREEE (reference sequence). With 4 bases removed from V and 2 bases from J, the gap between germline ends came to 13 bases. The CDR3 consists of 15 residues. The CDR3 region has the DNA TGTGCCAGCAGCGTCGGGGGGCTGCCTGGAAACACCATATATTTT. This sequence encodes CASSVGGLPGNTIYF.

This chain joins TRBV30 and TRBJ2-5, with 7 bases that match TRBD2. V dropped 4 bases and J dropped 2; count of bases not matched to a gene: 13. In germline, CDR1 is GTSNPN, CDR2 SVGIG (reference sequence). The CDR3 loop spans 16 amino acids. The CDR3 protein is CAWNTGVGGLQETQYF. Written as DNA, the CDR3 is TGTGCCTGGAATACCGGTGTGGGGGGGTTGCAAGAGACCCAGTACTTC.

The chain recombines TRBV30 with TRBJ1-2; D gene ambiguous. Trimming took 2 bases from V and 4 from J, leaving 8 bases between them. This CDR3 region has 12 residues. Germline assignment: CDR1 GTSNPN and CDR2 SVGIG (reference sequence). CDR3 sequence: CAWSRGFYGYTF. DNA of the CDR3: TGTGCCTGGAGTCGGGGATTCTATGGCTACACCTTC. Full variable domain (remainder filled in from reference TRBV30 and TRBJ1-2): SQTIHQWPATLVQPVGSPLSLECTVEGTSNPNLYWYRQAAGRGLQLLFYSVGIGQISSEVPQNLSASRPQDRQFILSSKKLLLSDSGFYLCAWSRGFYGYTFGSGTRLTVV.

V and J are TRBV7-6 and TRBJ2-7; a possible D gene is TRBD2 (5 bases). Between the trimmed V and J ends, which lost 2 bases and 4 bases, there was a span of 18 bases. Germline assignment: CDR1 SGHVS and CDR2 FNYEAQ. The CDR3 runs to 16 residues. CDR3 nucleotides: TGTGCCAGCAGCTTAAGTTCCCCCAGCGGTTCTTACGAGCAGTACTTC. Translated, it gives CASSLSSPSGSYEQYF.

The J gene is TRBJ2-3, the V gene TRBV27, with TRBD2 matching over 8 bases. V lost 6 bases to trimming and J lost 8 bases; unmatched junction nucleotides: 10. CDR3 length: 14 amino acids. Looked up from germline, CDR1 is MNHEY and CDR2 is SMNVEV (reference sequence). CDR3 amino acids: CASSLSGAGGTQYF. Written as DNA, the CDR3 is TGTGCCAGCAGCCTTAGCGGGGCTGGGGGTACGCAGTATTTT.

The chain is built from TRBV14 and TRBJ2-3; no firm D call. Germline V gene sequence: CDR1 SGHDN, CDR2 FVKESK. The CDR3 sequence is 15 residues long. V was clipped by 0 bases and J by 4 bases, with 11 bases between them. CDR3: CASSQDFRPSDTQYF. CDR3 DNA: TGTGCCAGCAGCCAAGATTTTCGTCCCTCAGATACGCAGTATTTT.

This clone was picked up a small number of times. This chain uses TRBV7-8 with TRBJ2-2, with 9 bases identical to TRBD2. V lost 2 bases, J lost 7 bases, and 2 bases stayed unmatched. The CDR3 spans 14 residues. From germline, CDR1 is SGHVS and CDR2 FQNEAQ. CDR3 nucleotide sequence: TGTGCCAGCAGCTTACTAGCGGGGTTCGGGGAGCTGTTTTTT. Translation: CASSLLAGFGELFF.

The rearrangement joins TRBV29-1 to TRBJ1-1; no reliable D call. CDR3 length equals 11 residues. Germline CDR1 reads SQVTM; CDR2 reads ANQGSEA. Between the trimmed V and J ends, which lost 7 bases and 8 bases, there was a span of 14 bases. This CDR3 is CSAGITEEAFF. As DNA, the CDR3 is TGCAGCGCGGGGATTACAGAGGAAGCTTTCTTT.

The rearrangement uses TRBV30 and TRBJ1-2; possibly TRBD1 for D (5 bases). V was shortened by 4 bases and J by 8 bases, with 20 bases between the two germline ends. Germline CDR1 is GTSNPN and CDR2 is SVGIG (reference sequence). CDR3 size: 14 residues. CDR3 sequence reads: CAWNSENRLWGYTF. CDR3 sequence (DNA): TGTGCCTGGAATTCCGAGAACAGGCTATGGGGCTACACCTTC.

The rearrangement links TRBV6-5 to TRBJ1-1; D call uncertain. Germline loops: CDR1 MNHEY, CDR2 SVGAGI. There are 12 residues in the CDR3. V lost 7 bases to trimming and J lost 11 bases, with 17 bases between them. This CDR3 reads CASTPQKGYAFF. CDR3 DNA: TGTGCCAGCACCCCACAGAAGGGCTACGCTTTCTTT.

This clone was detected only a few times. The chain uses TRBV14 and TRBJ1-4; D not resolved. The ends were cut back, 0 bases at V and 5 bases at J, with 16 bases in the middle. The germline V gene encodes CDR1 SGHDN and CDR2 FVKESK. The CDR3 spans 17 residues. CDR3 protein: CASSQEGGRSANEKLFF. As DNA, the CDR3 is TGTGCCAGCAGCCAAGAAGGCGGTCGGTCCGCGAATGAAAAACTGTTTTTT. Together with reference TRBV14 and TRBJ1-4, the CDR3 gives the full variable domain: EAGVTQFPSHSVIEKGQTVTLRCDPISGHDNLYWYRRVMGKEIKFLLHFVKESKQDESGMPNNRFLAERTGGTYSTLKVQPAELEDSGVYFCASSQEGGRSANEKLFFGSGTQLSVL.

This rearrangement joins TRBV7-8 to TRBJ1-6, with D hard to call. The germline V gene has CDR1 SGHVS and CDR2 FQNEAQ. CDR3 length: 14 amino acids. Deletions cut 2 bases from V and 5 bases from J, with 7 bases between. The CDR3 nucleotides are TGTGCCAGCAGCTTATGGCAGGATAATTCACCCCTCCACTTT. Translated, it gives CASSLWQDNSPLHF.

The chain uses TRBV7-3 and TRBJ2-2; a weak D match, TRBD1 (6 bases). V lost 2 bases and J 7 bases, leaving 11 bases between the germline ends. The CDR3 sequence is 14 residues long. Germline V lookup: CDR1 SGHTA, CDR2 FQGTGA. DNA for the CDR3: TGTGCCAGCAGCTTACACAGGGACATCGGGGAGCTGTTTTTT. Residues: CASSLHRDIGELFF.

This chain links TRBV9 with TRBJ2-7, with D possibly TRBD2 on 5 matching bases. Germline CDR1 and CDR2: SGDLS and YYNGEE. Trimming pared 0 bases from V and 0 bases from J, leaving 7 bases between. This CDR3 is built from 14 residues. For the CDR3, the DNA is TGTGCCAGCAGCGTAGAAGGGAGCTCCTACGAGCAGTACTTC. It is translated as CASSVEGSSYEQYF.

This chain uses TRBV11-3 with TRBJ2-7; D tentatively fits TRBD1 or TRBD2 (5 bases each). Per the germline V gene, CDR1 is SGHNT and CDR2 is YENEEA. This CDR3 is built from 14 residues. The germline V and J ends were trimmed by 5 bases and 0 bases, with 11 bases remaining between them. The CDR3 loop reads CASSPPGGSYEQYF. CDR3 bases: TGTGCCAGCAGCCCCCCTGGGGGCTCCTACGAGCAGTACTTC.

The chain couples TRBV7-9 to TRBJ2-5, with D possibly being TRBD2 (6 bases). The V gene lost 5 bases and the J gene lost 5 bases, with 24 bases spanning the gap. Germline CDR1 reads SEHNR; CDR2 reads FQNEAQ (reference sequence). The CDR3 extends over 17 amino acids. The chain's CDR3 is CASSRGTEGLWGETQYF. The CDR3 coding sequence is TGTGCCAGCAGCCGAGGAACGGAGGGCCTATGGGGGGAGACCCAGTACTTC.

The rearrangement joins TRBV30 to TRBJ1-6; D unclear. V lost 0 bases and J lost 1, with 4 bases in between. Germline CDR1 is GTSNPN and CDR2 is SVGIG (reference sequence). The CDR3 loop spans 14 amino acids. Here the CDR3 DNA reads TGTGCCTGGAGTGTAAGGTCCTATAATTCACCCCTCCACTTT. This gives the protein CAWSVRSYNSPLHF.

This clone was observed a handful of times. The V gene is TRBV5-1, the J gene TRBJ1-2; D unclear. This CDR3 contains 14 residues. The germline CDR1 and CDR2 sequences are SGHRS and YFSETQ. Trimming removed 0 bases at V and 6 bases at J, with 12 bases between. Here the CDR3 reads CASSLAAPRDGYTF. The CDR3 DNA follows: TGCGCCAGCAGCTTGGCCGCACCGAGGGATGGCTACACCTTC.

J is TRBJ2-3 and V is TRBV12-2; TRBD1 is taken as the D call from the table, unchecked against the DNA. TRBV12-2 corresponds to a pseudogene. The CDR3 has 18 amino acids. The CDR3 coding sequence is TGTGCAAGTCGCTCAGGGGTCCCCCGGGACGGTACGTGTGATACGCAGTATTTT. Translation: CASRSGVPRDGTCDTQYF.

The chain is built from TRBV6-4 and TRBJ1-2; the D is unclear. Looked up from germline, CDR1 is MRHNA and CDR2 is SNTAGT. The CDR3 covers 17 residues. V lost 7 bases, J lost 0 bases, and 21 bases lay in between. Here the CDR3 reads CASTFFEETQANYGYTF. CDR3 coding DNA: TGTGCCAGCACCTTCTTTGAGGAGACCCAAGCTAACTATGGCTACACCTTC.

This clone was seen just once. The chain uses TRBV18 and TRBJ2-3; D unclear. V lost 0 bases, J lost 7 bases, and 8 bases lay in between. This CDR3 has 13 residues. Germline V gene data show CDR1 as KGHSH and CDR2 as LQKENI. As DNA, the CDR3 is TGTGCCAGCTCACCACCAGGTGTAAATACGCAGTATTTT. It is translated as CASSPPGVNTQYF. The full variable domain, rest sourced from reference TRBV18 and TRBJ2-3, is NAGVMQNPRHLVRRRGQEARLRCSPMKGHSHVYWYRQLPEEGLKFMVYLQKENIIDESGMPKERFSAEFPKEGPSILRIQQVVRGDSAAYFCASSPPGVNTQYFGPGTRLTVL.

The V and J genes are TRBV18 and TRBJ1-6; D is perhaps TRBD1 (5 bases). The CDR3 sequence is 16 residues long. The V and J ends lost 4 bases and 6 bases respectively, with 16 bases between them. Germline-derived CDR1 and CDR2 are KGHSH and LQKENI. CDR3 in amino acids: CASSHQGAPGNSPLHF. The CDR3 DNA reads TGTGCCAGCTCACACCAGGGCGCTCCTGGTAATTCACCCCTCCACTTT.

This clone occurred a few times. The CDR3 reads CASSALGQAEAFF. The CDR3 DNA reads as TGTGCCAGCAGTGCATTAGGACAGGCTGAAGCTTTCTTT. The rearrangement joins TRBV6-1 to TRBJ1-1, with 7 bases that match TRBD1. The trim removed 4 bases at V and 6 bases at J, leaving 5 bases unmatched. In germline, CDR1 is MNHNS, CDR2 SASEGT. The CDR3 consists of 13 residues.

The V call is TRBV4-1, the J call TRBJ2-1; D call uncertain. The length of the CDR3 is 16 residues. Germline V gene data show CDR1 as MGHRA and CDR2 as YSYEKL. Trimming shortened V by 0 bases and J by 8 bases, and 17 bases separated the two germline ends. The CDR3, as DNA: TGCGCCAGCAGCCAAGAAAGGAGTCTCTCTCAGGATGAGCAGTTCTTC. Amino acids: CASSQERSLSQDEQFF.

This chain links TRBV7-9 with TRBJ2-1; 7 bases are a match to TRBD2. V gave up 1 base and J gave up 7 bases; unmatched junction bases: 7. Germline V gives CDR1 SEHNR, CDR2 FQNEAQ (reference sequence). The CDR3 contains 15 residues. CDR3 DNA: TGTGCCAGCAGCTTAGAACGGGGGGTTGAAAATGAGCAGTTCTTC. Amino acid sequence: CASSLERGVENEQFF.